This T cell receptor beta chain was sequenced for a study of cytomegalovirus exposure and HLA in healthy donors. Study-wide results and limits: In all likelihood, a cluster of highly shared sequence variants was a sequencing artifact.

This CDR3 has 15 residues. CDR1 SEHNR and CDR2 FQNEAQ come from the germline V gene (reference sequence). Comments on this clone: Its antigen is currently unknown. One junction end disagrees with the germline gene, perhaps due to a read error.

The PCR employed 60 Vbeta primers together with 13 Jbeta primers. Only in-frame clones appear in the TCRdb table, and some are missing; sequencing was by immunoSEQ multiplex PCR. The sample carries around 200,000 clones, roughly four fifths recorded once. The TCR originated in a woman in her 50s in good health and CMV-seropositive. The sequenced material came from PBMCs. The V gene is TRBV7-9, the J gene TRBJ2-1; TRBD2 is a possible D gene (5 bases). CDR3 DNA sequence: TGTTCCAGCAGCTCCCCGGGGAGCTCCTACAATGAGCAGTTCTTC. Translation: CSSSSPGSSYNEQFF.